The rows below give T cell receptor beta chains drawn from one sample of a study of healthy donors' naive CD4 and CD8 T cells. One entry per CDR3 protein results from TCRdb running MiXCR on the reads. The table shows about 200,000 distinct CDR3 sequences, with 65% to 80% occurring only once. Sequenced: naive CD4+ and CD8+ T cells sorted from blood, pooled from several donors. These receptors all come from a pool of human donors in good health; the sample pools cells from several healthy donors. CDR3s include the opening cysteine and the closing phenylalanine or tryptophan. Fields, in order: J gene, D gene, clone size, V gene, CDR3 protein, CDR3 DNA. D genes are given only for firm matches. A clone size is listed for some rows: how often the clone was seen (once, few, many), or a class if it is expanded.

TRBJ2-5,TRBD2,-,TRBV12-3/TRBV12-4,CASSLRLAGQETQYF,TGTGCCAGCAGTTTACGCCTAGCGGGCCAAGAGACCCAGTACTTC
TRBJ2-6,-,-,TRBV30,CAWSTGSGANVLTF,TGTGCCTGGAGTACAGGGTCTGGGGCCAACGTCCTGACTTTC
TRBJ2-3,-,-,TRBV15,CATSSPGLPSDTQYF,TGTGCCACCAGCAGCCCTGGGCTACCGTCAGATACGCAGTATTTT
TRBJ1-2,-,-,TRBV12-3/TRBV12-4,CASSLLSASGYTF,TGTGCCAGCAGTTTATTGTCCGCTAGTGGCTACACCTTC
TRBJ2-1,-,-,TRBV29-1,CSVLPPGNEQFF,TGCAGCGTTCTCCCACCGGGGAATGAGCAGTTCTTC
TRBJ2-7,TRBD2,few,TRBV20-1,CSARDLKTSGAPYEQYF,TGCAGTGCTAGAGATCTTAAAACTAGCGGGGCCCCCTACGAGCAGTACTTC
TRBJ2-1,TRBD2,-,TRBV24-1,CATSDIAGGPQLVYNEQFF,TGTGCCACCAGTGATATAGCGGGAGGCCCCCAGCTCGTCTACAATGAGCAGTTCTTC
TRBJ1-2,TRBD1,-,TRBV29-1,CSVGTGLGYGYTF,TGCAGCGTCGGGACAGGGTTGGGGTATGGCTACACCTTC
TRBJ2-1,-,few,TRBV29-1,CSVEGLGWAASHNEQFF,TGCAGTGTTGAAGGACTTGGGTGGGCAGCTTCCCACAATGAGCAGTTCTTC
TRBJ2-3,-,-,TRBV6-5,CASTLAADTQYF,TGTGCCAGCACCCTCGCAGCCGATACGCAGTATTTT
TRBJ1-1,-,-,TRBV29-1,CSDDRTEAFF,TGCAGCGATGACAGGACTGAAGCTTTCTTT
TRBJ2-3,-,-,TRBV6-5,CASSTRVTDTQYF,TGTGCCAGCAGCACCAGGGTCACAGATACGCAGTATTTT